This T cell receptor beta chain stems from a study of cytomegalovirus exposure and HLA in healthy donors. CDR3 length equals 13 residues. Trimming stripped 2 bases from V and 4 bases from J, with 11 bases between. Germline CDR1 is SQVTM and CDR2 is ANQGSEA. PCR was performed using 60 Vbeta and 13 Jbeta primers. TCRdb's copy holds only in-frame clones and misses some; the assay was immunoSEQ multiplex PCR. The sample contains 150,000 to 200,000 clones, roughly 80% of which appear only once. V usage is TRBV29-1 and J usage is TRBJ1-1; D possibly corresponds to TRBD1 (6 bases). Sequenced material: PBMCs. The clonotype originates from a female donor in good health and CMV-seronegative. The CDR3: CSVEQGRVTEAFF. CDR3 bases: TGCAGCGTTGAACAGGGGAGAGTCACTGAAGCTTTCTTT.